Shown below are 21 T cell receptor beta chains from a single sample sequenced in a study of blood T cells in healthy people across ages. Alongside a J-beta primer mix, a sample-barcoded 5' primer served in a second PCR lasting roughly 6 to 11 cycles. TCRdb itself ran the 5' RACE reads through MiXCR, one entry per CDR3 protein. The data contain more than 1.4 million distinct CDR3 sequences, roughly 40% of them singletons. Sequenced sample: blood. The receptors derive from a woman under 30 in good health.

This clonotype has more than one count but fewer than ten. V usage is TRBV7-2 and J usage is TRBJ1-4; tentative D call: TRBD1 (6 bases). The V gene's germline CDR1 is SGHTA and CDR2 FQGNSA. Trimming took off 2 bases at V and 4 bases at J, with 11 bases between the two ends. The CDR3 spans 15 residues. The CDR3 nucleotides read TGTGCCAGCAGCTTACAGGGGAGCGGTAATGAAAAACTGTTTTTT. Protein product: CASSLQGSGNEKLFF. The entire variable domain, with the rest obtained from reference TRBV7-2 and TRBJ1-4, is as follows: GAGVSQSPSNKVTEKGKDVELRCDPISGHTALYWYRQSLGQGLEFLIYFQGNSAPDKSGLPSDRFSAERTGGSVSTLTIQRTQQEDSAVYLCASSLQGSGNEKLFFGSGTQLSVL.

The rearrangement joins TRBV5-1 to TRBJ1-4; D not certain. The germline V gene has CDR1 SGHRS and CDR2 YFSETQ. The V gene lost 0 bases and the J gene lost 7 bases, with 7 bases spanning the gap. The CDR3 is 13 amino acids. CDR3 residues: CASSLGTGEKLFF. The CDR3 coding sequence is TGCGCCAGCAGCTTGGGGACCGGTGAAAAACTGTTTTTT.

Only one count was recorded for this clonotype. The DNA of the CDR3 is TGTGCCAGCAGTTGTGCGACAGGCTTACCCTACGAGCAGTACTTC. Protein product: CASSCATGLPYEQYF. This chain joins TRBV27 and TRBJ2-5; D might be TRBD1 (6 bases). Judging by the DNA end, TRBJ2-7 fits better; the J call may be wrong. This CDR3 has 15 amino acids. The germline V gene encodes CDR1 MNHEY and CDR2 SMNVEV (reference sequence).

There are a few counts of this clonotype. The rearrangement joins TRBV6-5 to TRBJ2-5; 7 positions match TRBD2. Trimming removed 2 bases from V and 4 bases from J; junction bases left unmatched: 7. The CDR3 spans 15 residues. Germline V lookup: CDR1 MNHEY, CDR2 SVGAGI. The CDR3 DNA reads TGTGCCAGCAGTTACGGCGGGAGTCGGGGAGAGACCCAGTACTTC. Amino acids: CASSYGGSRGETQYF.

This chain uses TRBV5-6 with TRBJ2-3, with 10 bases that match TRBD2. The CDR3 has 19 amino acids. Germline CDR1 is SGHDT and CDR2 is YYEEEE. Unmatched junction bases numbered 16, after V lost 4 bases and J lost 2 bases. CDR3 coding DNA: TGTGCCAGCAGCACCGGAGGTAGCGGGGGGCTCGCTTTCACAGATACGCAGTATTTT. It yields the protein CASSTGGSGGLAFTDTQYF.

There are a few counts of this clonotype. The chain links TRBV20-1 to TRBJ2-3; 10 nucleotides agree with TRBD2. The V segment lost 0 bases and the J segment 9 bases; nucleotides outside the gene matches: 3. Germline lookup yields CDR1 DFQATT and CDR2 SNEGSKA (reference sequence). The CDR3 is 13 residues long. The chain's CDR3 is CSAREVAGGTQYF. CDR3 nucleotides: TGCAGTGCTAGAGAGGTAGCGGGAGGCACGCAGTATTTT.

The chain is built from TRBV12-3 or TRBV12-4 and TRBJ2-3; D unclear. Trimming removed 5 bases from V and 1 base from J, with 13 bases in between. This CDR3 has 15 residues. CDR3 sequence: CASSPVGWGTDTQYF. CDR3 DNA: TGTGCCAGCAGTCCCGTTGGTTGGGGCACAGATACGCAGTATTTT.

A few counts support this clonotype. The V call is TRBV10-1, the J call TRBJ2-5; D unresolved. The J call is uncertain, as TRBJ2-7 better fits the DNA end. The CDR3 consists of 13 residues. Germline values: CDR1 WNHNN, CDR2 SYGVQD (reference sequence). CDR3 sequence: CASSDPPLDEQYF. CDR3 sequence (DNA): TGCGCCAGCAGTGACCCTCCATTGGACGAGCAGTACTTC.

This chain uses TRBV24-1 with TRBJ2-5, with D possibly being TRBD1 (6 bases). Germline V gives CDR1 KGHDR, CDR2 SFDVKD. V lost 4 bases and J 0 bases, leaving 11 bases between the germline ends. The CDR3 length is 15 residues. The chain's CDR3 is CATSDRTAYQETQYF. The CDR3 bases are TGTGCCACCAGTGACAGGACAGCGTACCAAGAGACCCAGTACTTC.

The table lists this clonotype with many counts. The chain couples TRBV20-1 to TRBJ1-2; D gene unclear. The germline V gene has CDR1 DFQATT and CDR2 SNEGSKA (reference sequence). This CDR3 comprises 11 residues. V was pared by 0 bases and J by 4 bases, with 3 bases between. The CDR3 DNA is TGCAGTGCTAGAGATTCCTATGGCTACACCTTC. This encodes CSARDSYGYTF.

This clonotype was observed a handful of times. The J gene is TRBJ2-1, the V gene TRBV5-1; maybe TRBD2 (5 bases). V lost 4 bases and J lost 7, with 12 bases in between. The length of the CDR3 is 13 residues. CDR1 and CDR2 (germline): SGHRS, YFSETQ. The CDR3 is CASSATPGNEQFF. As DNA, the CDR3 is TGCGCCAGCAGCGCGACCCCGGGGAATGAGCAGTTCTTC.

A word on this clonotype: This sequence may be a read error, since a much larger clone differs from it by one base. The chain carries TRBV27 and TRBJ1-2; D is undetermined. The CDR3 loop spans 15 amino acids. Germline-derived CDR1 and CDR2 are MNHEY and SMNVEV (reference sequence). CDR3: CAGSSHRDPNYGYTF. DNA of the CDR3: TGTGCCGGCAGTTCTCACAGAGACCCTAACTATGGCTACACCTTC.

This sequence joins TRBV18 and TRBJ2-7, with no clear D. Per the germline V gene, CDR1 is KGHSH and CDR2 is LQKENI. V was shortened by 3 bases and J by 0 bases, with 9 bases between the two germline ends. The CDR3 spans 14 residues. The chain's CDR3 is CASSPTQSSYEQYF. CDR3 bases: TGTGCCAGCTCACCCACTCAGAGCTCCTACGAGCAGTACTTC.

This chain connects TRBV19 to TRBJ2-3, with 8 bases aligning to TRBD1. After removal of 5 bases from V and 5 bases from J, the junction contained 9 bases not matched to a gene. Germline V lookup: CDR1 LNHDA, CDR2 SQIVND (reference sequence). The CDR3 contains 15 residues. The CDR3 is CASSSRRGHIDTQYF. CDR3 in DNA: TGTGCCAGTAGTTCCCGCAGGGGGCATATAGATACGCAGTATTTT.

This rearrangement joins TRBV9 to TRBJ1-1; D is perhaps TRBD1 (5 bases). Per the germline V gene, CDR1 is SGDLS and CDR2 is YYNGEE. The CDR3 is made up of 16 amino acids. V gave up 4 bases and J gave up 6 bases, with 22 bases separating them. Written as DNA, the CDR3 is TGTGCCAGCAGCCCTGTGGAGATCAGGGATATCGCTGAAGCTTTCTTT. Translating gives CASSPVEIRDIAEAFF.

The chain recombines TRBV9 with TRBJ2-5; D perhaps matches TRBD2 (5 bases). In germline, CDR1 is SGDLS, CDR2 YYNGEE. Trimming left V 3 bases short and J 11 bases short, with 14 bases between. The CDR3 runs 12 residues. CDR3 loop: CASSGTSNEQYF. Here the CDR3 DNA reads TGTGCCAGCAGCGGCACTAGTAATGAGCAGTACTTC. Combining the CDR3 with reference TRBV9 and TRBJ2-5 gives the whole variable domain DSGVTQTPKHLITATGQRVTLRCSPRSGDLSVYWYQQSLDQGLQFLIQYYNGEERAKGNILERFSAQQFPDLHSELNLSSLELGDSALYFCASSGTSNEQYFGPGTRLLVL.

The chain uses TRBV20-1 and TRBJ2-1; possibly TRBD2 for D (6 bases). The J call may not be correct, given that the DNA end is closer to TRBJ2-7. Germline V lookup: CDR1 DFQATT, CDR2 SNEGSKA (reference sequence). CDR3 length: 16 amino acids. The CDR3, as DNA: TGCAGTGCTAGACCCCATACGGGGGTTTGGATAAATGAGCAGTACTTC. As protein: CSARPHTGVWINEQYF.

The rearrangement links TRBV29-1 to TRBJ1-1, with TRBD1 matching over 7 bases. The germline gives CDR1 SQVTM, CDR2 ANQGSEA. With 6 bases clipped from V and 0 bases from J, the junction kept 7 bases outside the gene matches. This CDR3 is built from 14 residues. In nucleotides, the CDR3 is TGCAGCGTGGTCGGGACAGCCCTGAACACTGAAGCTTTCTTT. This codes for CSVVGTALNTEAFF.

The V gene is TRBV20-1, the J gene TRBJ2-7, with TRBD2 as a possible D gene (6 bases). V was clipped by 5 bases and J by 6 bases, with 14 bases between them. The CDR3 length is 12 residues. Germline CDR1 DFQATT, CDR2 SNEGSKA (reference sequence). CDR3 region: CSARGTACEQYF. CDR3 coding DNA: TGCAGTGCTCGTGGGACTGCCTGCGAGCAGTACTTC.

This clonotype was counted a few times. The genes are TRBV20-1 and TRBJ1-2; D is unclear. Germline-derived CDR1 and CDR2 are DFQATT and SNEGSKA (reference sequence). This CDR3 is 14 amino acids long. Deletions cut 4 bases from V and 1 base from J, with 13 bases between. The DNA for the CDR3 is TGCAGTGCTATGTGGGAACCGGATAACTATGGCTACACCTTC. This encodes CSAMWEPDNYGYTF.

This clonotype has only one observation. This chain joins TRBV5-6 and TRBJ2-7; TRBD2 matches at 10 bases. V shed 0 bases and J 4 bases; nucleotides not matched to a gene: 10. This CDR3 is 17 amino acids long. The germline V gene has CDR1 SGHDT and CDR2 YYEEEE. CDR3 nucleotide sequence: TGTGCCAGCAGCTTGGCTGGACTAGCGGAACATGTGTACGAGCAGTACTTC. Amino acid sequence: CASSLAGLAEHVYEQYF.